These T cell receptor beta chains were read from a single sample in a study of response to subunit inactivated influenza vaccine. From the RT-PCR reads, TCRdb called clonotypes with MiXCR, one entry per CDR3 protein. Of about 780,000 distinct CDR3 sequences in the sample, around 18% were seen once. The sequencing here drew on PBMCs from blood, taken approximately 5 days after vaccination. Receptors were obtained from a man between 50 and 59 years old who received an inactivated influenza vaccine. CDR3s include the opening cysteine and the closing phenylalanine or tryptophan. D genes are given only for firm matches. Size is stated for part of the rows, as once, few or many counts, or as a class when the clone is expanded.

TGTGCCTGGAGTTTAGGGGATCCCGGACAAGAGACCCAGTACTTC,CAWSLGDPGQETQYF,NA,once,TRBJ2-5,TRBV30
TGTGCCAGCAGCGTAGAGCAGGGGAACGAGCAGTACTTC,CASSVEQGNEQYF,NA,few,TRBJ2-7,TRBV9
TGTGCCAGCAGTGAAACGGAGGGGCTGGCGGGAGGGATCTACGAGCAGTACTTC,CASSETEGLAGGIYEQYF,TRBD2,NA,TRBJ2-7,TRBV2
TGTGCCAGCAGTTTACGCCGGACAGAAGAGACCCAGTACTTC,CASSLRRTEETQYF,NA,NA,TRBJ2-5,TRBV12-3/TRBV12-4
TGTGCCAGCAGCCAATCGACCAGGAGGGACACCGGGGAGCTGTTTTTT,CASSQSTRRDTGELFF,NA,NA,TRBJ2-2,TRBV3-1
TGTGCCAGTAGCCCTACCGGGGGTCCTAATTCACCCCTCCACTTT,CASSPTGGPNSPLHF,NA,NA,TRBJ1-6,TRBV19
TGTGCCAGCTCACGGGCAGCCAGCACAGATACGCAGTATTTT,CASSRAASTDTQYF,NA,NA,TRBJ2-3,TRBV18
TGTGCCACCAGCAGAGATTTGAGGGGACAGGACAATCAGCCCCAGCATTTT,CATSRDLRGQDNQPQHF,TRBD1,many,TRBJ1-5,TRBV15
TGCGCCAGCAGCCAAGAGGAGGGACTAGGGTCCAATGAGCAGTTCTTC,CASSQEEGLGSNEQFF,TRBD2,NA,TRBJ2-1,TRBV4-3
TGTGCCAGCAGCCCACTAGCGGGAGAAGGGCAGCAGTACTTC,CASSPLAGEGQQYF,TRBD2,few,TRBJ2-7,TRBV7-9
TGTGCCAGCAGTTTATATAGGGTAGCGGGACCCTACGAGCAGTACTTC,CASSLYRVAGPYEQYF,TRBD2,few,TRBJ2-7,TRBV28
TGTGCCAGCAGTTACTCGGACAGGGGAGGTTCACCCCTCCACTTT,CASSYSDRGGSPLHF,TRBD1,many,TRBJ1-6,TRBV6-5
TGCAGCGTGGCCCCGAGAAAGGCCCGTCGGATAGATACGCAGTATTTT,CSVAPRKARRIDTQYF,NA,NA,TRBJ2-3,TRBV29-1
TGTGCCAGCAGTCCATTATCGCGACAGGGCGCGAACACTGAAGCTTTCTTT,CASSPLSRQGANTEAFF,TRBD1,NA,TRBJ1-1,TRBV12-3/TRBV12-4
TGTGCCAGCAGACGACGACTAAGCGGCACCGGGGAGCTGTTTTTT,CASRRRLSGTGELFF,NA,few,TRBJ2-2,TRBV7-2
TGTGCCAGCACCCCAACAGGGGGTATGTCCAATGAGCAGTTCTTC,CASTPTGGMSNEQFF,TRBD1,few,TRBJ2-1,TRBV12-3/TRBV12-4
TGTGCCTGGAGTCAAGCCCCCCGGGACGGAGACCTGGGGGAGCTGTTTTTT,CAWSQAPRDGDLGELFF,NA,NA,TRBJ2-2,TRBV30
TGTGCCAGCAGCCACCGATTAGGGAGGGGGAACACTGAAGCTTTCTTT,CASSHRLGRGNTEAFF,NA,few,TRBJ1-1,TRBV11-2
TGTGCCAGCAGCTCACTAGCGGGAGGAACCTACGAGCAGTACTTC,CASSSLAGGTYEQYF,TRBD2,few,TRBJ2-7,TRBV4-2
TGCAGTGAAAGGTCCCCTAGCACAGATACGCAGTATTTT,CSERSPSTDTQYF,NA,NA,TRBJ2-3,TRBV20-1
TGCGCCAGCAGCCAAGATAGGAAGTTTAATGAAAAACTGTTTTTT,CASSQDRKFNEKLFF,NA,few,TRBJ1-4,TRBV4-1
TGTGCCAGCAGGGGCATTGGGGGGTACGAGCAGTACTTC,CASRGIGGYEQYF,NA,few,TRBJ2-7,TRBV7-9
TGTGCCAGCAGGTCTCAGTACGGGACCCAGTACTTC,CASRSQYGTQYF,NA,NA,TRBJ2-5,TRBV28
TGTGCCAGCAGTGACTATCTACAGGGGGCTTGGCAAGAGACCCAGTACTTC,CASSDYLQGAWQETQYF,TRBD1,many,TRBJ2-5,TRBV6-4
TGCAGTGCTACCCGGGACAGTAATTCACCCCTCCACTTT,CSATRDSNSPLHF,TRBD1,few,TRBJ1-6,TRBV20-1
TGTGCCAGCAGTTTAATGGTTAGGGGACTTACGTCTGAAGCTTTCTTT,CASSLMVRGLTSEAFF,NA,few,TRBJ1-1,TRBV27
TGCGCCAGCAGCTTCCTCGACAGGGGGCAGCTCTACGAGCAGTACTTC,CASSFLDRGQLYEQYF,TRBD1,many,TRBJ2-7,TRBV5-1
TGTGCCAGCAGCTCTCAGCTAGCGGGGGGAGATACGCAGTATTTT,CASSSQLAGGDTQYF,TRBD2,once,TRBJ2-3,TRBV11-2
TGTGCCAGCAGCTTAGATAGGACTAGCGGGAGTGGTGAGCAGTTCTTC,CASSLDRTSGSGEQFF,TRBD2,NA,TRBJ2-1,TRBV13
TGTGCCAGCAGCGTAGGTCCGCACACGGGCAACGAGCAGTACTTC,CASSVGPHTGNEQYF,NA,once,TRBJ2-7,TRBV9
TGTGCCACCAGCCGCGCACTAGCGGGAGCCCCTTTTCAGTATTTT,CATSRALAGAPFQYF,TRBD2,NA,TRBJ2-3,TRBV15
TGTGCCAGCAGCCCGTGGAGTAGCGGACCCAATGAGCAGTTCTTC,CASSPWSSGPNEQFF,NA,NA,TRBJ2-1,TRBV7-6
TGTGCCGTACGGGCTAGCGGATCCTACGAGCAGTACTTC,CAVRASGSYEQYF,TRBD2,few,TRBJ2-7,TRBV25-1
TGTGCCAGCAGTATCCAGGGAGCGCATATTAATTCACCCCTCCACTTT,CASSIQGAHINSPLHF,NA,few,TRBJ1-6,TRBV28